The 16 T cell receptor beta chains in this list originate from one sample, sequenced in a study of blood T cell repertoires in COVID-19. TCRdb's copy holds only in-frame clones and misses some; the assay was immunoSEQ multiplex PCR. There are 150,000 or so clones in the sample; 70% to 90% occur only once, and about a tenth lies in the top ten. Sequenced: peripheral blood. The receptors derive from a human donor in a cohort sampled during active COVID-19.

The rearrangement links TRBV9 to TRBJ2-7, with TRBD2 matching 10 bases. The CDR3 is made up of 14 amino acids. The germline V gene has CDR1 SGDLS and CDR2 YYNGEE. The V and J ends lost 7 bases and 0 bases, in that order; junction bases with no gene match: 4. The chain's CDR3 is CASGRLAGSYEQYF. CDR3 bases: TGTGCCAGCGGCAGACTAGCGGGCTCCTACGAGCAGTACTTC. Looking up the rest from reference TRBV9 and TRBJ2-7 gives the full variable domain: DSGVTQTPKHLITATGQRVTLRCSPRSGDLSVYWYQQSLDQGLQFLIQYYNGEERAKGNILERFSAQQFPDLHSELNLSSLELGDSALYFCASGRLAGSYEQYFGPGTRLTVT.

The chain joins TRBV5-1 to TRBJ1-3; D is unclear. The CDR3 has 15 residues. The ends were cut back, 4 bases at V and 4 bases at J, with 15 bases in the middle. Germline CDR1 and CDR2: SGHRS and YFSETQ. The CDR3 loop reads CASSRLDGGGNTIYF. For the CDR3, the DNA is TGCGCCAGCAGCAGGTTGGACGGAGGGGGAAACACCATATATTTT.

The sample holds a few counts of this clone. This chain links TRBV28 with TRBJ1-5, with D unresolved. Germline CDR1 is MDHEN and CDR2 is SYDVKM. This CDR3 is 14 amino acids long. With 8 bases removed from V and 4 bases from J, the gap between germline ends came to 15 bases. This CDR3 reads CASCGVDGNQPQHF. DNA for the CDR3: TGTGCCAGCTGTGGAGTTGACGGAAATCAGCCCCAGCATTTT.

This clone was seen a handful of times. Additional DNA sequences in this sample encode the identical CDR3. This rearrangement joins TRBV7-9 to TRBJ1-5; no definite D call. This CDR3 spans 14 amino acids. V gave up 1 base and J gave up 1 base, with 5 bases separating them. Germline V lookup: CDR1 SEHNR, CDR2 FQNEAQ (reference sequence). DNA for the CDR3: TGTGCCAGCAGCTTAGTCTCCAGCAATCAGCCCCAGCATTTT. It specifies CASSLVSSNQPQHF.

J is TRBJ2-1 and V is TRBV24-1; 14 bases line up with TRBD2. Germline V lookup: CDR1 KGHDR, CDR2 SFDVKD. Unmatched junction bases numbered 10, after V lost 3 bases and J lost 1 base. The CDR3 totals 20 residues. CDR3 residues: CATSDPPGLAGGPSYNEQFF. The DNA of the CDR3 is TGTGCCACCAGTGATCCCCCCGGACTAGCGGGGGGCCCTTCCTACAATGAGCAGTTCTTC.

This chain connects TRBV27 to TRBJ2-3; perhaps TRBD1 as D (5 bases). The germline V and J ends were trimmed by 7 bases and 2 bases, with 10 bases remaining between them. The germline V gene has CDR1 MNHEY and CDR2 SMNVEV (reference sequence). CDR3 length equals 13 residues. CDR3 sequence (DNA): TGTGCCAGCACCAGGGCCCTCACAGATACGCAGTATTTT. It codes for CASTRALTDTQYF.

The CDR3: CASSLALYTEAFF. In nucleotides, the CDR3 is TGTGCCAGCAGTTTAGCACTCTACACTGAAGCTTTCTTT. The V and J genes are TRBV28 and TRBJ1-1, with D hard to call. Trimming took 2 bases from V and 3 from J, leaving 7 bases between them. Germline V lookup: CDR1 MDHEN, CDR2 SYDVKM. The CDR3 totals 13 residues.

This chain joins TRBV7-9 and TRBJ2-7, with D possibly TRBD2 on 7 matching bases. Germline V CDR1 and CDR2: SEHNR, FQNEAQ (reference sequence). The CDR3 has 13 residues. V lost 3 bases, J lost 5 bases, and 11 bases lay in between. CDR3 sequence reads: CASSLGGRDEQYF. Written as DNA, the CDR3 is TGTGCCAGCAGCTTGGGGGGGCGAGACGAGCAGTACTTC.

The chain employs TRBV6-5 and TRBJ2-7, with 9 nucleotides matching TRBD1. Germline values: CDR1 MNHEY, CDR2 SVGAGI. J lost 7 bases, V lost 6 bases, and 10 bases had no gene match. The CDR3 consists of 14 residues. CDR3 DNA sequence: TGTGCCAGCAGGGTGACAGGGGGGGGCCGGGAGCAGTACTTC. Amino acid sequence: CASRVTGGGREQYF.

The rearrangement uses TRBV4-1 and TRBJ1-4; D is unresolved. Trimming removed 2 bases at V and 7 bases at J, with 8 bases between. The CDR3 runs to 13 residues. Germline lookup yields CDR1 MGHRA and CDR2 YSYEKL. The CDR3 DNA is TGCGCCAGCAGCCAAACAGTGGGTGAAAAACTGTTTTTT. The encoded protein is CASSQTVGEKLFF.

The J gene is TRBJ1-4, the V gene TRBV28; 10 positions match TRBD1. The V and J ends lost 4 bases and 8 bases, in that order; junction bases with no gene match: 13. Germline CDR1 MDHEN, CDR2 SYDVKM. The CDR3 sequence is 17 residues long. For the CDR3, the DNA is TGTGCCAGCAGTTCCCCCCGCGACCGGGGACAGGGGGAAAAACTGTTTTTT. Amino acids: CASSSPRDRGQGEKLFF.

The chain links TRBV29-1 to TRBJ1-2; 8 nucleotides agree with TRBD1. Germline loops: CDR1 SQVTM, CDR2 ANQGSEA. There are 14 residues in the CDR3. V lost 4 bases and J lost 6; bases outside the gene matches: 10. This CDR3 is CSVATGRGQDGYTF. As DNA, the CDR3 is TGCAGCGTTGCCACCGGCAGGGGGCAAGATGGCTACACCTTC.

This clone was detected only a few times. Here the CDR3 DNA reads TGTGCCAGCAGCGACAGGGCAATCCAAGAGACCCAGTACTTC. Amino acid sequence: CASSDRAIQETQYF. The chain combines TRBV7-9 with TRBJ2-5; 7 bases fit TRBD1. Germline V gives CDR1 SEHNR, CDR2 FQNEAQ (reference sequence). The CDR3 covers 14 residues. J lost 1 base, V lost 5 bases, and 4 bases had no gene match. The full variable domain, completed using reference TRBV7-9 and TRBJ2-5, is DTGVSQNPRHKITKRGQNVTFRCDPISEHNRLYWYRQTLGQGPEFLTYFQNEAQLEKSRLLSDRFSAERPKGSFSTLEIQRTEQGDSAMYLCASSDRAIQETQYFGPGTRLLVL.

The V gene is TRBV7-7, the J gene TRBJ2-4, with D perhaps TRBD2 (5 bases). The CDR3 runs 16 residues. The V gene's germline CDR1 is SSHAT and CDR2 FNYEAQ (reference sequence). The V end was cut by 5 bases, the J end by 0 bases, with 14 bases between. The DNA for the CDR3 is TGTGCCAGCAGCCATCTAGCAGAGTTAGCCAAAAACATTCAGTACTTC. It translates to CASSHLAELAKNIQYF.

The chain has TRBV14 and TRBJ2-3; 12 nucleotides agree with TRBD2. V lost 3 bases to trimming and J lost 7 bases; unmatched junction nucleotides: 5. CDR3 length: 15 residues. Germline V gene sequence: CDR1 SGHDN, CDR2 FVKESK. The CDR3 loop is CASSQTSGSQNTQYF. DNA for the CDR3: TGTGCCAGCAGCCAGACTAGCGGGAGCCAAAATACGCAGTATTTT.

This chain uses TRBV30 with TRBJ2-5; a possible D gene is TRBD2 (7 bases). The germline CDR1 and CDR2 sequences are GTSNPN and SVGIG (reference sequence). V was trimmed by 3 bases and J by 1 base, leaving 12 bases between them. The CDR3 covers 14 residues. The CDR3 DNA reads as TGTGCCTGGAGGAGGGGGGGGCCCCAAGAGACCCAGTACTTC. Protein product: CAWRRGGPQETQYF.